Below are 17 T cell receptor beta chains sequenced from a single sample in a study of T-cell memory formation after mild COVID-19. MiXCR was run by TCRdb on the 5' RACE reads, yielding one entry per CDR3 protein. This sample has 280,000 or so distinct CDR3 sequences, with more than 15% found just once. Material: PBMCs or a T cell subset sorted from them (not recorded which). The source is a man younger than 30 who had mild COVID-19 (a few samples of this study predate the infection). Cell type and time point are not known.

This sequence joins TRBV6-2 or TRBV6-3 and TRBJ1-2, with a weak D call TRBD1 (5 bases). From germline, CDR1 is MNHEY and CDR2 SVGEGT. Trimming removed 6 bases from V and 2 bases from J, with 13 bases in between. CDR3 size: 14 residues. The CDR3 region has the DNA TGTGCCAGCAGACCAATCCGGGACAACTATGGCTACACCTTC. It yields the protein CASRPIRDNYGYTF.

The J gene is TRBJ2-3, the V gene TRBV4-1; 10 positions match TRBD2. V was pared by 1 base and J by 7 bases, with 5 bases of the junction left unmatched. The CDR3 covers 15 residues. CDR1 MGHRA and CDR2 YSYEKL come from the germline V gene. The CDR3: CASSQAAGGPNTQYF. In DNA, the CDR3 is TGCGCCAGCAGCCAAGCAGCGGGGGGGCCTAATACGCAGTATTTT.

The rearrangement links TRBV20-1 to TRBJ1-1; 7 positions match TRBD1. The V segment lost 6 bases and the J segment 7 bases; nucleotides outside the gene matches: 11. Germline V lookup: CDR1 DFQATT, CDR2 SNEGSKA (reference sequence). The CDR3 has 13 residues. CDR3: CSAPRPGQLEAFF. The DNA of the CDR3 is TGCAGTGCCCCCAGGCCGGGACAGCTTGAAGCTTTCTTT.

This clonotype was recorded at least ten times. The chain has TRBV11-2 and TRBJ2-1; maybe TRBD2 (7 bases). The CDR3 length is 15 residues. CDR1 and CDR2 from the germline V gene are SGHAT and FQNNGV. The V gene lost 5 bases and the J gene lost 4 bases, with 15 bases spanning the gap. The CDR3: CASSALRGLYNEQFF. The DNA for the CDR3 is TGTGCCAGCAGCGCACTCAGGGGACTATACAATGAGCAGTTCTTC.

This clonotype was seen only a few times. The CDR3 coding sequence is TGCGCCAGCAGCCAAGATACTGGCTTTGACACAGATACGCAGTATTTT. It codes for CASSQDTGFDTDTQYF. The rearrangement uses TRBV4-3 and TRBJ2-3, with D hard to call. The CDR3 runs to 16 residues. V was trimmed by 0 bases and J by 2 bases, leaving 12 bases between them. Per the germline V gene, CDR1 is LGHNA and CDR2 is YSLEER.

This clonotype was counted a few times. J is TRBJ2-7 and V is TRBV11-2, with D uncertain. This CDR3 is 15 amino acids long. CDR1 and CDR2 from the germline V gene are SGHAT and FQNNGV. Trimming stripped 1 base from V and 2 bases from J, with 12 bases between. This chain's CDR3 is CASSLGGRLTYEQYF. The CDR3 DNA is TGTGCCAGCAGCTTAGGAGGACGACTTACCTACGAGCAGTACTTC.

The chain couples TRBV6-1 to TRBJ2-7; D is perhaps TRBD2 (6 bases). Germline V gives CDR1 MNHNS, CDR2 SASEGT. V was shortened by 2 bases and J by 1 base, with 9 bases between the two germline ends. The CDR3 extends over 14 amino acids. CDR3 bases: TGTGCCAGCAGTGAACTGGCGGGGTCCTACGAGCAGTACGTC. Its translation: CASSELAGSYEQYV.

Written as DNA, the CDR3 is TGTGCCATCAGTGAGCCCCCTAGCGGGGGCCACCGAGGGGCCCAGTACTTC. Protein sequence: CAISEPPSGGHRGAQYF. The V gene is TRBV10-3, the J gene TRBJ2-5; TRBD2 agrees at 10 bases. The CDR3 spans 17 residues. After removal of 2 bases from V and 9 bases from J, the junction contained 15 bases not matched to a gene. Germline-derived CDR1 and CDR2 are ENHRY and SYGVKD.

CDR3 residues: CATAADSYNEQFF. The CDR3 DNA reads as TGTGCCACCGCGGCAGACTCCTACAATGAGCAGTTCTTC. This rearrangement joins TRBV24-1 to TRBJ2-1; D unresolved. CDR3 length: 13 amino acids. V dropped 9 bases and J dropped 0 bases, with 8 bases sitting between them. From germline, CDR1 is KGHDR and CDR2 SFDVKD.

This chain connects TRBV28 to TRBJ2-7; 8 bases are shared with TRBD2. Germline CDR1 reads MDHEN; CDR2 reads SYDVKM. This CDR3 region has 15 residues. Trimming cost V 6 bases and J 5 bases; bases outside gene matches: 12. The CDR3 protein is CASSTRASGYDEQYV. CDR3 nucleotide sequence: TGTGCCAGCAGCACTCGGGCTAGCGGGTACGACGAGCAGTACGTC.

In this sample, this clonotype turned up many times. V gene TRBV7-3 combines with J gene TRBJ2-3, with D possibly TRBD2 on 6 matching bases. V lost 3 bases, J lost 2 bases, and 9 bases lay in between. The CDR3 is made up of 14 amino acids. The V gene's germline CDR1 is SGHTA and CDR2 FQGTGA. Here the CDR3 reads CASSFGGDTDTQYF. The CDR3 DNA reads as TGTGCCAGCAGCTTCGGCGGGGACACAGATACGCAGTATTTT.

In DNA form, the CDR3 reads TGTGCCAGCAGCTTAAGCGTACTAGCGGGGGTCGAGCAGTACTTC. It yields the protein CASSLSVLAGVEQYF. The chain couples TRBV11-2 to TRBJ2-7; 11 bases agree with TRBD2. In germline, CDR1 is SGHAT, CDR2 FQNNGV. V lost 2 bases to trimming and J lost 6 bases; unmatched junction nucleotides: 6. The CDR3 spans 15 residues.

This clonotype was detected only a few times. The V call is TRBV5-1, the J call TRBJ2-5; perhaps TRBD1 as D (5 bases). The V end was cut by 0 bases, the J end by 3 bases, with 12 bases between. The CDR3 spans 15 residues. Per germline, CDR1 SGHRS and CDR2 YFSETQ. The CDR3 DNA sequence: TGCGCCAGCAGCTTGGGCTCGGGCAGGGAAGAGACCCAGTACTTC. Translated, it gives CASSLGSGREETQYF.

This clonotype was recorded a few times. The chain employs TRBV9 and TRBJ1-5; 12 bases match TRBD1. J was trimmed by 6 bases and V by 4 bases; bases with no gene match: 5. The germline gives CDR1 SGDLS, CDR2 YYNGEE. This CDR3 region has 15 residues. CDR3: CASSPRDRGLQPQHF. The CDR3 nucleotides read TGTGCCAGCAGCCCAAGGGACAGGGGGCTTCAGCCCCAGCATTTT.

This rearrangement joins TRBV6-1 to TRBJ2-2, with a tentative D call TRBD1 (5 bases). This CDR3 has 10 residues. The V and J ends lost 5 bases and 13 bases respectively, with 8 bases between them. Germline V gene data show CDR1 as MNHNS and CDR2 as SASEGT. The CDR3 loop is CASSLTGLFF. CDR3 coding DNA: TGTGCCAGCAGTCTCACAGGGCTGTTTTTT.

CDR3: CASSHADNEQFF. CDR3 DNA sequence: TGCGCCAGCAGCCATGCAGACAATGAGCAGTTCTTC. The gene calls are TRBV4-1 and TRBJ2-1; D is ambiguous. Germline V gene sequence: CDR1 MGHRA, CDR2 YSYEKL. The length of the CDR3 is 12 residues. V was cut by 3 bases and J by 5 bases, with 5 bases left in between.

The rearrangement links TRBV12-3 or TRBV12-4 to TRBJ2-7; TRBD1 is a possible D gene (6 bases). This CDR3 comprises 17 residues. V was pared by 5 bases and J by 5 bases, with 25 bases between. DNA for the CDR3: TGTGCCAGCAGTCCAGTACCCGGGACATATACGGTCCACGAGCAGTACTTC. Its translation: CASSPVPGTYTVHEQYF.